The clone carrying this T cell receptor beta chain was picked up many times. TCR beta CDR3 regions were amplified from RNA. TCR CDR3 underwent first-round RT-PCR with the HTBI primer set. TCRdb re-derived calls from the multiplex PCR reads in MiXCR, one entry per CDR3 protein. The table records about 600,000 distinct CDR3 sequences, approximately 15% of them present only once. This entry comes from a study of T cells in Graves' hyperthyroidism and ophthalmopathy. Study details: Any treatment followed the collection of peripheral blood at initial diagnosis.

The length of the CDR3 is 15 residues. V was pared by 2 bases and J by 7 bases, with 12 bases between. CDR1 and CDR2 from the germline V gene are ENHRY and SYGVKD. The receptor comes from a woman aged 18 to 35 with Graves' ophthalmopathy. The chain uses TRBV10-3 and TRBJ1-6; D perhaps matches TRBD1 (5 bases). Sequencing input: blood. CDR3 coding DNA: TGTGCCATCAGTGAGGATCGGGGCCTAAATTCACCCCTCCACTTT. It translates to CAISEDRGLNSPLHF.